This T cell receptor (beta chain) stems from a study of cytomegalovirus exposure and HLA in healthy donors. In the study overall: Unique TCR beta sequences numbering some 110 million came from approximately 180 million T cells in an earlier analysis. Notes on the study in general: Most CMV-associated TCR beta chains were later found to appear HLA-restricted.

The PCR contained 60 Vbeta and 13 Jbeta primers. Measured with immunoSEQ multiplex PCR; TCRdb has only the in-frame clones, and not every one. The repertoire holds approximately 140,000 clones, with about two thirds as singletons. In its sample, this clone was seen a few times. Its target is not known. The germline gives CDR1 MNHEY, CDR2 SVGAGI. CDR3 length equals 14 residues. Between the trimmed V and J ends, which lost 3 bases and 5 bases, there was a span of 13 bases. This receptor was obtained from a woman aged 60-75 years in good health and CMV-seropositive. The material sequenced was PBMCs. This chain joins TRBV6-5 and TRBJ1-1, with D possibly matching TRBD1 (5 bases). CDR3 sequence: CASSYQGGWTEAFF. CDR3 sequence (DNA): TGTGCCAGCAGTTATCAGGGTGGCTGGACTGAAGCTTTCTTT.